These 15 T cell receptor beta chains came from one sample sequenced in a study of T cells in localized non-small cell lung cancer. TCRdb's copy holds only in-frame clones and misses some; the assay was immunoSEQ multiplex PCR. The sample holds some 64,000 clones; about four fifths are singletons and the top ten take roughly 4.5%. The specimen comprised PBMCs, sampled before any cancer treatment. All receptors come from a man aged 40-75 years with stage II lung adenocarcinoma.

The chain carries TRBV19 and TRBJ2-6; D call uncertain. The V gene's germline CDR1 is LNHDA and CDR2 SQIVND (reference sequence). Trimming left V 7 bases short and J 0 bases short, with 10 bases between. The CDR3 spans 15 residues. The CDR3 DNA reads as TGTGCCAGTATCAGCACCACCTCTGGGGCCAACGTCCTGACTTTC. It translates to CASISTTSGANVLTF.

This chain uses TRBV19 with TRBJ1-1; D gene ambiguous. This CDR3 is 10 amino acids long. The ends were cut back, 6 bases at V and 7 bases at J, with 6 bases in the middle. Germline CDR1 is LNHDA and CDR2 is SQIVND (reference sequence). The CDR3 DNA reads TGTGCCAGTAGGGGAGTTGAAGCTTTCTTT. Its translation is CASRGVEAFF.

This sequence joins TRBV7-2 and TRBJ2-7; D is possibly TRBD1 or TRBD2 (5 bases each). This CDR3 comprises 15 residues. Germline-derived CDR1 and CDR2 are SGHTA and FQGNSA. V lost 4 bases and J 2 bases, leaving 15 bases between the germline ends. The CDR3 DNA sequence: TGTGCCAGCAGCTCCCGGGACGGCGGACCCTACGAGCAGTACTTC. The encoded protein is CASSSRDGGPYEQYF. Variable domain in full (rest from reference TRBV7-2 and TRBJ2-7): GAGVSQSPSNKVTEKGKDVELRCDPISGHTALYWYRQSLGQGLEFLIYFQGNSAPDKSGLPSDRFSAERTGGSVSTLTIQRTQQEDSAVYLCASSSRDGGPYEQYFGPGTRLTVT.

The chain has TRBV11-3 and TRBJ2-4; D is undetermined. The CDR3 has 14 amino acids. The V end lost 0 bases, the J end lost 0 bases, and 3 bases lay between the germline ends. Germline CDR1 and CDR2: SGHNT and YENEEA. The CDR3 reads CASSLDSAKNIQYF. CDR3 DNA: TGTGCCAGCAGCTTAGATTCAGCCAAAAACATTCAGTACTTC.

The CDR3 nucleotides are TGTGCCAGCTCAGGATCAGGGACTAATGAAAAACTGTTTTTT. Its protein is CASSGSGTNEKLFF. V and J are TRBV18 and TRBJ1-4, with a weak D call TRBD1 (5 bases). Trimming stripped 5 bases from V and 2 bases from J, with 9 bases between. Germline CDR1 and CDR2: KGHSH and LQKENI. The CDR3 has 14 residues. Supplemented by reference TRBV18 and TRBJ1-4, the full variable domain reads NAGVMQNPRHLVRRRGQEARLRCSPMKGHSHVYWYRQLPEEGLKFMVYLQKENIIDESGMPKERFSAEFPKEGPSILRIQQVVRGDSAAYFCASSGSGTNEKLFFGSGTQLSVL.

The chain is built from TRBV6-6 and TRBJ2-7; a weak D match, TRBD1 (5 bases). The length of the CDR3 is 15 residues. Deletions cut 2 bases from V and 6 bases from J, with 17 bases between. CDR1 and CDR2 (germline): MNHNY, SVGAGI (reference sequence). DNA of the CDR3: TGTGCCAGCAGTTACAGCAGGGTCTGGGATTCCGAGCAGTACTTC. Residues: CASSYSRVWDSEQYF.

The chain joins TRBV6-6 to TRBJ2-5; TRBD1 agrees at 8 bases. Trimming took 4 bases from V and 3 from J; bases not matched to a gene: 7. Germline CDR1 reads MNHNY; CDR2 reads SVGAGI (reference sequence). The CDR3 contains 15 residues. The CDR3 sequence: CASSFPGGGEETQYF. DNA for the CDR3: TGTGCCAGCAGTTTCCCAGGGGGCGGGGAAGAGACCCAGTACTTC.

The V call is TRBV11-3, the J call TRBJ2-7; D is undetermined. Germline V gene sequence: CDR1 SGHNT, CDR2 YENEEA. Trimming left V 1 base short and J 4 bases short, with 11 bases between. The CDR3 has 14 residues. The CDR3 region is CASSLGGSLYEQYF. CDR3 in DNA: TGTGCCAGCAGCTTAGGTGGTAGCTTGTACGAGCAGTACTTC.

As DNA, the CDR3 is TGTGCCAGCAGCCCGGGGGTGTTTAGAAATCAAGAGACCCAGTACTTC. It is translated as CASSPGVFRNQETQYF. This chain connects TRBV5-4 to TRBJ2-5; weak D call: TRBD2 (6 bases). There are 16 residues in the CDR3. V lost 4 bases and J lost 2, with 18 bases in between. The germline CDR1 and CDR2 sequences are SGHNT and YYREEE (reference sequence).

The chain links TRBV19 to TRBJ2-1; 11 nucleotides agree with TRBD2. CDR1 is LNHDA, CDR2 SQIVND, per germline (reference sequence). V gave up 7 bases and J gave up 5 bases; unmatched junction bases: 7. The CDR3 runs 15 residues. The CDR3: CASTALAGGHNEQFF. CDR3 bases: TGTGCCAGTACCGCCCTAGCGGGAGGCCACAATGAGCAGTTCTTC.

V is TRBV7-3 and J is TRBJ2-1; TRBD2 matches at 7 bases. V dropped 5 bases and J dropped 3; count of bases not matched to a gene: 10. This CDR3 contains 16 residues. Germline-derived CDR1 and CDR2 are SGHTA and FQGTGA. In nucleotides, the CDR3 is TGTGCCAGCAGCCTGAACCTAGCGGAAATCTACAATGAGCAGTTCTTC. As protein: CASSLNLAEIYNEQFF. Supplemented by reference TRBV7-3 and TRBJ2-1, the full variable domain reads GAGVSQTPSNKVTEKGKYVELRCDPISGHTALYWYRQSLGQGPEFLIYFQGTGAADDSGLPNDRFFAVRPEGSVSTLKIQRTERGDSAVYLCASSLNLAEIYNEQFFGPGTRLTVL.

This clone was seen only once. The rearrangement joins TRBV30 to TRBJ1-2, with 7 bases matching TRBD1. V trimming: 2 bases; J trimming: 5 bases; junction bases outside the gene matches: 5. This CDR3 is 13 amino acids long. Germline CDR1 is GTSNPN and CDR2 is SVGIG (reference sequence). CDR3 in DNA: TGTGCCTGGAGTTCAACGACAGGGTATGGCTACACCTTC. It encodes CAWSSTTGYGYTF.

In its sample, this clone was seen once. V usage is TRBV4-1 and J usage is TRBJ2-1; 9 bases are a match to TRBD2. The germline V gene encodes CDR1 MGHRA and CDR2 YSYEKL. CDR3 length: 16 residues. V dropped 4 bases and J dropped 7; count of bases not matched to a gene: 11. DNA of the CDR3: TGCGCCAGCAGCCGTCCTAGCGGGAACTTGGGGAATGAGCAGTTCTTC. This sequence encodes CASSRPSGNLGNEQFF.

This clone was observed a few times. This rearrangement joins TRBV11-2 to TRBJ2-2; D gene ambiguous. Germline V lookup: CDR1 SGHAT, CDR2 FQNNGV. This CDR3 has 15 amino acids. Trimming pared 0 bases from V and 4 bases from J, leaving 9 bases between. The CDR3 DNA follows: TGTGCCAGCAGCTTAGACCCCGGGCCCACCGGGGAGCTGTTTTTT. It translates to CASSLDPGPTGELFF.

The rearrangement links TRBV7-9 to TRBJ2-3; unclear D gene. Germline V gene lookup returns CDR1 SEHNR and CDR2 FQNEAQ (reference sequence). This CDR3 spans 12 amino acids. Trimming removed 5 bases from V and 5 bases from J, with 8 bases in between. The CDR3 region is CASSPPKDTQYF. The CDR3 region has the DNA TGTGCCAGCAGCCCCCCCAAAGATACGCAGTATTTT.